This paragraph reports one TCR beta chain. What it binds is not known. V lost 1 base, J lost 1 base, and 5 bases stayed unmatched. Per the germline V gene, CDR1 is SGHRS and CDR2 is YFSETQ. The CDR3 sequence is 16 residues long. The data were obtained in a study of post-analysis software for immune sequencing data. General observations from the study: Relative to controls, patients had 4 or 5 TRBV segments at higher frequency, with TRBV5-6, TRBV5-1 and TRBV20-1 among these.

Prepared TCR beta cDNA libraries contained unique molecular identifiers. MiXCR was run by TCRdb on the PCR reads, yielding one entry per CDR3 protein. The sample has under 650,000 distinct CDR3 sequences; roughly 46% are singletons. This sequence was found in a girl between 10 and 17 years old with multiple sclerosis. The sequenced material came from blood. This chain connects TRBV5-1 to TRBJ2-3; 8 positions agree with TRBD2. CDR3 bases: TGCGCCAGCAGCTTGAGGGCGGGAGGTGGCACAGATACGCAGTATTTT. This sequence encodes CASSLRAGGGTDTQYF.